Listed here are 7 T cell receptor beta chains from one sample, sequenced in a study of T cells in Graves' hyperthyroidism and ophthalmopathy. Authors of the study amplified TCR beta CDR3 regions from RNA transcripts. A first-round RT-PCR of the TCR CDR3 used the HTBI primer set. TCRdb recomputed calls from the multiplex PCR reads with MiXCR, one row per CDR3 protein. The sample has around 450,000 distinct CDR3 sequences; approximately 14% are singletons. Specimen: blood. All receptors come from a woman aged 18-29 years with Graves' hyperthyroidism.

Ten or more counts support this clonotype. The chain employs TRBV10-3 and TRBJ1-4, with 9 bases matching TRBD1. V dropped 0 bases and J dropped 5; count of bases not matched to a gene: 16. The CDR3 length is 20 residues. Germline V gene data show CDR1 as ENHRY and CDR2 as SYGVKD. In nucleotides, the CDR3 is TGTGCCATCAGTGAGTCCCGCCCGGGACAGGGTGACCCTCAAAATGAAAAACTGTTTTTT. It encodes CAISESRPGQGDPQNEKLFF.

This clonotype was seen repeatedly, ten times or more. This chain connects TRBV5-1 to TRBJ2-1; 10 nucleotides agree with TRBD1. The CDR3 contains 16 residues. V shed 4 bases and J 4 bases; nucleotides not matched to a gene: 8. Per the germline V gene, CDR1 is SGHRS and CDR2 is YFSETQ. CDR3 bases: TGCGCCAGCAGCATGACCGGGACAGGGGTATACAATGAGCAGTTCTTC. The encoded protein is CASSMTGTGVYNEQFF.

This clonotype was counted many times. The chain is built from TRBV13 and TRBJ2-7; TRBD2 agrees at 8 bases. J lost 1 base, V lost 5 bases, and 10 bases had no gene match. Looked up from germline, CDR1 is PRHDT and CDR2 is FYEKMQ (reference sequence). The CDR3 covers 16 residues. CDR3 in DNA: TGTGCCAGCAGCCATCTTACTAGCGGTAATTCCTACGAGCAGTACTTC. Protein sequence: CASSHLTSGNSYEQYF.

The chain carries TRBV19 and TRBJ2-7, with D possibly being TRBD2 (6 bases). The germline V gene encodes CDR1 LNHDA and CDR2 SQIVND (reference sequence). The V end was cut by 1 base, the J end by 1 base, with 8 bases between. This CDR3 has 14 amino acids. In DNA, the CDR3 is TGTGCCAGTAGTATAGGTGGGGGGTCCTACGAGCAGTACTTC. Amino acids: CASSIGGGSYEQYF.

This clonotype showed up many times. This sequence joins TRBV5-1 and TRBJ2-7; perhaps TRBD2 as D (5 bases). The V gene lost 4 bases and the J gene lost 6 bases, with 23 bases spanning the gap. Germline V gene lookup returns CDR1 SGHRS and CDR2 YFSETQ. This CDR3 has 16 residues. The CDR3 spells CASSPSLALNTGEQYF. The CDR3 coding sequence is TGCGCCAGCAGCCCATCCCTAGCCCTCAACACCGGCGAGCAGTACTTC. Full variable domain (outside the CDR3, taken from reference TRBV5-1 and TRBJ2-7): KAGVTQTPRYLIKTRGQQVTLSCSPISGHRSVSWYQQTPGQGLQFLFEYFSETQRNKGNFPGRFSGRQFSNSRSEMNVSTLELGDSALYLCASSPSLALNTGEQYFGPGTRLTVT.

This clonotype was counted many times. CDR3 DNA sequence: TGCAGCGTTGCTGTGTTGGATCGGTACCCATTTACGACAGATACGCAGTATTTT. It yields the protein CSVAVLDRYPFTTDTQYF. The chain is built from TRBV29-1 and TRBJ2-3, with D unresolved. Per the germline V gene, CDR1 is SQVTM and CDR2 is ANQGSEA. The CDR3 has 18 residues. Trimming shortened V by 4 bases and J by 3 bases, and 26 bases separated the two germline ends.

This clonotype was found many times. The rearrangement uses TRBV3-1 and TRBJ1-2; D unclear. Trimming removed 0 bases at V and 4 bases at J, with 6 bases between. The germline V gene encodes CDR1 LGHDT and CDR2 YNNKEL (reference sequence). There are 13 residues in the CDR3. This chain's CDR3 is CASSQDRLYGYTF. As DNA, the CDR3 is TGTGCCAGCAGCCAAGACCGGCTCTATGGCTACACCTTC.